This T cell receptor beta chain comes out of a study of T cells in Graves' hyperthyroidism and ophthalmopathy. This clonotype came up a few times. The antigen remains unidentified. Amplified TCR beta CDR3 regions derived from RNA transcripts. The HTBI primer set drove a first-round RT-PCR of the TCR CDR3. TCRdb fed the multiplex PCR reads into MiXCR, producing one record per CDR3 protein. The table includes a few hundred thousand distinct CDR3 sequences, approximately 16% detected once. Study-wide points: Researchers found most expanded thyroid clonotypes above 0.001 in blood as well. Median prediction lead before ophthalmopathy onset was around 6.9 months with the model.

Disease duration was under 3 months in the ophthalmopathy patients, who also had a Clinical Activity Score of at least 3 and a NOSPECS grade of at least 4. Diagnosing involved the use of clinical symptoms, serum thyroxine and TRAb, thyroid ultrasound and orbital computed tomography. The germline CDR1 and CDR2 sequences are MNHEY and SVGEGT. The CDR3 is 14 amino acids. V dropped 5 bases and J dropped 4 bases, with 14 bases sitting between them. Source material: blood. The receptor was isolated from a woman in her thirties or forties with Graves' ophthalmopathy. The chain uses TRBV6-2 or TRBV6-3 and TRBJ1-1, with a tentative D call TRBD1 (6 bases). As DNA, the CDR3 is TGTGCCAGCAGTAAAAGGGACACCGGCACTGAAGCTTTCTTT. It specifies CASSKRDTGTEAFF.